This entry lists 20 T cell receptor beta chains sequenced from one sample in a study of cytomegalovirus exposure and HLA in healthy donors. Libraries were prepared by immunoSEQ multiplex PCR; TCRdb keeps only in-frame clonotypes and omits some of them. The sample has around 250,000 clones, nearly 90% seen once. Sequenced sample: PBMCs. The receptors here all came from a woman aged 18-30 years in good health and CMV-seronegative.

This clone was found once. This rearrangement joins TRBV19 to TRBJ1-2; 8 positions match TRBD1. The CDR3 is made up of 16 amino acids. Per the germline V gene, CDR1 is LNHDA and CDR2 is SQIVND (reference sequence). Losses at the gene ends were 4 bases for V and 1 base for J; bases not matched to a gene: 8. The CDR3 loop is CASSTDRANLNYGYTF. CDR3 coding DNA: TGTGCCAGTAGTACGGACAGGGCTAACCTTAACTATGGCTACACCTTC.

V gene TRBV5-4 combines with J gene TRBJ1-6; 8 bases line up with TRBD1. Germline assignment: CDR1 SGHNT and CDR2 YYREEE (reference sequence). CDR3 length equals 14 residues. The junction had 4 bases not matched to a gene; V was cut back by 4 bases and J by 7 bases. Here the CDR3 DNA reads TGTGCCAGCAGCGGGACAGGACAAAATTCACCCCTCCACTTT. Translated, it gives CASSGTGQNSPLHF. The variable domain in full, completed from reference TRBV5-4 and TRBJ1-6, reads ETGVTQSPTHLIKTRGQQVTLRCSSQSGHNTVSWYQQALGQGPQFIFQYYREEENGRGNFPPRFSGLQFPNYSSELNVNALELDDSALYLCASSGTGQNSPLHFGNGTRLTVT.

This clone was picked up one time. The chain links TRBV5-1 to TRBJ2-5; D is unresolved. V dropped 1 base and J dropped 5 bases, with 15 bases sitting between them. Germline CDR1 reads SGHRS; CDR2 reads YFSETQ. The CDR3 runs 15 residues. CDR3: CASSLPYIGPETQYF. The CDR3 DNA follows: TGCGCCAGCAGCTTGCCCTACATTGGGCCCGAGACCCAGTACTTC.

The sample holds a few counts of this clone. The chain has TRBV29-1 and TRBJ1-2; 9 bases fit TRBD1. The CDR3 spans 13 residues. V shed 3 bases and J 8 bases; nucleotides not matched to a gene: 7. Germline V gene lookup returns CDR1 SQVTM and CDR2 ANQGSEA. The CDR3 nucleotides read TGCAGCGTTGATTTCGGGACAGGGATGGGCTACACCTTC. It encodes CSVDFGTGMGYTF. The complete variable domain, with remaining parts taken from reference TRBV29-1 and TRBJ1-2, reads SAVISQKPSRDICQRGTSLTIQCQVDSQVTMMFWYRQQPGQSLTLIATANQGSEATYESGFVIDKFPISRPNLTFSTLTVSNMSPEDSSIYLCSVDFGTGMGYTFGSGTRLTVV.

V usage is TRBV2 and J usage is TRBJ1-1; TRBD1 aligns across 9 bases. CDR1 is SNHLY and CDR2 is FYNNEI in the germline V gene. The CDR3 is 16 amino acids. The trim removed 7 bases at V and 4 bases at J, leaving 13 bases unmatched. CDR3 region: CASTLRDREDGTEAFF. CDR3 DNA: TGTGCCAGCACCCTCCGGGACAGGGAGGATGGCACTGAAGCTTTCTTT.

CDR3 DNA: TGTGCCAGCAGCAAACGGGACTCAATTAACTATGGCTACACCTTC. Its protein is CASSKRDSINYGYTF. V is TRBV7-8 and J is TRBJ1-2, with D maybe TRBD1 (5 bases). Germline assignment: CDR1 SGHVS and CDR2 FQNEAQ. The V end was cut by 5 bases, the J end by 1 base, with 14 bases between. This CDR3 has 15 amino acids.

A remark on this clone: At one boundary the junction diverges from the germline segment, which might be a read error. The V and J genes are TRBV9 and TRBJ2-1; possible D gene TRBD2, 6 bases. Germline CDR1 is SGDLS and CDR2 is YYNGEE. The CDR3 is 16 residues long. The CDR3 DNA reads TGTGCCAGCGGCGTAGTCCCCGGGACTGGGTACAATGAGCAGTTCTTC. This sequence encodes CASGVVPGTGYNEQFF.

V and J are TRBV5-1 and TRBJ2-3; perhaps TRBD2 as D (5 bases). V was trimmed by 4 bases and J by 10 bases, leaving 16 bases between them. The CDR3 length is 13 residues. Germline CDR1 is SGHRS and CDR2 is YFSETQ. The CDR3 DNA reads TGCGCCAGCAGCCTCCCGGAGGAGAAGGCGCAGTATTTT. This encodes CASSLPEEKAQYF. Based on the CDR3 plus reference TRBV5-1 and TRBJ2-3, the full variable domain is KAGVTQTPRYLIKTRGQQVTLSCSPISGHRSVSWYQQTPGQGLQFLFEYFSETQRNKGNFPGRFSGRQFSNSRSEMNVSTLELGDSALYLCASSLPEEKAQYFGPGTRLTVL.

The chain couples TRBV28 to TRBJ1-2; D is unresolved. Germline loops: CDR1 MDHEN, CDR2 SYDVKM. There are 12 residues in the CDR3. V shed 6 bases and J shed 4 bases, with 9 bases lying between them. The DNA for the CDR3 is TGTGCCAGCAGGGACGGGATCTATGGCTACACCTTC. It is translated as CASRDGIYGYTF.

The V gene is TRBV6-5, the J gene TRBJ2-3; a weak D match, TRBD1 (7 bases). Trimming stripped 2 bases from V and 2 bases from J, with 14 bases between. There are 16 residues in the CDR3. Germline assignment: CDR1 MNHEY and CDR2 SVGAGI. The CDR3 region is CASSYASRGVTDTQYF. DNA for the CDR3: TGTGCCAGCAGTTACGCTTCCAGGGGGGTCACAGATACGCAGTATTTT.

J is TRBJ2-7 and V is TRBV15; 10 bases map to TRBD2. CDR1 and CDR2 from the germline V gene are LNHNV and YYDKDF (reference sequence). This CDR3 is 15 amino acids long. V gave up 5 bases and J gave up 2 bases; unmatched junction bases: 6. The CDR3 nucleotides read TGTGCCACCAGCGGACGTCTAGCGGGGGCCTACGAGCAGTACTTC. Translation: CATSGRLAGAYEQYF.

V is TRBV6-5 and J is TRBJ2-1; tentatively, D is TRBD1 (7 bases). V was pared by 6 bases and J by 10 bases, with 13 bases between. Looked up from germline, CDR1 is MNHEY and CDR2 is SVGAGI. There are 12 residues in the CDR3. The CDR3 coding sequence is TGTGCCAGCAGGACAGGGACTCGCGAGCAGTTCTTC. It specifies CASRTGTREQFF.

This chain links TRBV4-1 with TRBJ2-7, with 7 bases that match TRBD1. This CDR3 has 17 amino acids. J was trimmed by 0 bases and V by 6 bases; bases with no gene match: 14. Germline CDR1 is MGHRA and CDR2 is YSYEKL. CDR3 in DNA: TGCGCCAGCAGTCCGAAAACCGGACAGGAGAGCTCCTACGAGCAGTACGTC. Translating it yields CASSPKTGQESSYEQYV.

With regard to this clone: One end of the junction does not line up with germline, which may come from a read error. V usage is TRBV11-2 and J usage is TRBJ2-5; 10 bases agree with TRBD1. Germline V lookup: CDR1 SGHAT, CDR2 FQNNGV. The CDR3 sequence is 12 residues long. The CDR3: CASSRAGTGVDF. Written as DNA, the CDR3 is TGTGCCAGCAGCAGAGCCGGGACAGGGGTCGACTTC.

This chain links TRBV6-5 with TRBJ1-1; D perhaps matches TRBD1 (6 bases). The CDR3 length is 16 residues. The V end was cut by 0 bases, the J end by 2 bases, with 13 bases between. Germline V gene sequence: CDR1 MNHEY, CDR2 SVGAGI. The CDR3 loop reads CASSYSNPGDNTEAFF. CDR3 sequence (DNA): TGTGCCAGCAGTTACTCGAATCCAGGGGACAACACTGAAGCTTTCTTT.

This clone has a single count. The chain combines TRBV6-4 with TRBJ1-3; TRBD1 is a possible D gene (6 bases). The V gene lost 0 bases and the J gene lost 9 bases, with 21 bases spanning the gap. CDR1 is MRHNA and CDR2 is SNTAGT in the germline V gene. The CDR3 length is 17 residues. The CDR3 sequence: CASSDSNGDTAVGTIYF. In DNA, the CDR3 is TGTGCCAGCAGTGACTCGAATGGGGACACGGCGGTTGGCACCATATATTTT.

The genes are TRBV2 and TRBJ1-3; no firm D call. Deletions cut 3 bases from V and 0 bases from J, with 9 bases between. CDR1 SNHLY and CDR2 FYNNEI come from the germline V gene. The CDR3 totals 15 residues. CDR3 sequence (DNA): TGTGCCAGCAGTGAGTGGCGGAACTCTGGAAACACCATATATTTT. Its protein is CASSEWRNSGNTIYF.

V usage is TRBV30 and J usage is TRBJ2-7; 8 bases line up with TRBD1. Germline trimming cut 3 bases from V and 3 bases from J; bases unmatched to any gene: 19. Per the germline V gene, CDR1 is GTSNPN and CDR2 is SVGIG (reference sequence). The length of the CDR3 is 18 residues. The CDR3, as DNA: TGTGCCTGGAGCCTACGGGGCCGACAGGGGTGGGGGTTCTACGAGCAGTACTTC. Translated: CAWSLRGRQGWGFYEQYF.

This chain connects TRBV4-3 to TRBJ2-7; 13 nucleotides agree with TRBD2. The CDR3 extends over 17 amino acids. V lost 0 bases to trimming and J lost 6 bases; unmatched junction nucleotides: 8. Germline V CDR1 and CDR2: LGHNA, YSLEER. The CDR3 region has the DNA TGCGCCAGCAGCCAAGAACTAGCGGGGGGGCCTATGGTCGAGCAGTACTTC. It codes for CASSQELAGGPMVEQYF.

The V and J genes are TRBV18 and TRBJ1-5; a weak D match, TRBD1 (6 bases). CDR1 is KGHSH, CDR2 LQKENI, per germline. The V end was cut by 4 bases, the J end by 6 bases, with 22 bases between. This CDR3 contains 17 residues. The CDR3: CASSRFMAQGGIQPQHF. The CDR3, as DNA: TGTGCCAGCTCACGTTTTATGGCACAGGGCGGTATTCAGCCCCAGCATTTT.